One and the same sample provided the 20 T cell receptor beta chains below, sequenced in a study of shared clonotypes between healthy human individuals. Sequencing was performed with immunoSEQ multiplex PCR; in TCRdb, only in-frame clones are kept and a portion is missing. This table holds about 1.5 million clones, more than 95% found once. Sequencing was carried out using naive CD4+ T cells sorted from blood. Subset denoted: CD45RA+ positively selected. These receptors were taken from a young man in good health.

CDR3 sequence (DNA): TGTGCCAGCAGCTTAGATCCGGGATACGAGCAGTACTTC. The encoded protein is CASSLDPGYEQYF. The V call is TRBV7-2, the J call TRBJ2-7; tentatively, D is TRBD2 (5 bases). This CDR3 region has 13 residues. CDR1 SGHTA and CDR2 FQGNSA come from the germline V gene. The V gene lost 1 base and the J gene lost 4 bases, with 8 bases spanning the gap.

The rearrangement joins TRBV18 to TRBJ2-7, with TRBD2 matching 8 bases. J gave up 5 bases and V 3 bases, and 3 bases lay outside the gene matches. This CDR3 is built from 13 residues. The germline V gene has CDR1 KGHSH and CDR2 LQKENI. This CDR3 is CASSPYSGNEQYF. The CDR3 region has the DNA TGTGCCAGCTCACCCTATAGCGGGAACGAGCAGTACTTC.

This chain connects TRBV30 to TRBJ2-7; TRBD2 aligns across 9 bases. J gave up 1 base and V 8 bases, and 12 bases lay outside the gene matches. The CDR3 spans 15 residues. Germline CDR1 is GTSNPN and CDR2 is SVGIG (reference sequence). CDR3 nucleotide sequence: TGTGCCCAAGTCCCTCTAGCGGGGCTATCCTACGAGCAGTACTTC. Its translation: CAQVPLAGLSYEQYF.

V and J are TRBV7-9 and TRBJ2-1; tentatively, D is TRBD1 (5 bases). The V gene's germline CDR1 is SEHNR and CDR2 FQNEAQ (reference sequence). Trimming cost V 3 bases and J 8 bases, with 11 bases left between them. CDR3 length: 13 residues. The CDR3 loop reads CASSFWGRDEQFF. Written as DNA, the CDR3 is TGTGCCAGCAGCTTTTGGGGCAGGGATGAGCAGTTCTTC.

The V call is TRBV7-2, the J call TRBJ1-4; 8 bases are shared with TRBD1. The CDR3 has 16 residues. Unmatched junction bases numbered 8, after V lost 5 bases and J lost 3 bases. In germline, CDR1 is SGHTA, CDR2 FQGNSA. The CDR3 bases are TGTGCCAGCAGCAAACGGACAGGGCTTGCTAATGAAAAACTGTTTTTT. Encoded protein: CASSKRTGLANEKLFF.

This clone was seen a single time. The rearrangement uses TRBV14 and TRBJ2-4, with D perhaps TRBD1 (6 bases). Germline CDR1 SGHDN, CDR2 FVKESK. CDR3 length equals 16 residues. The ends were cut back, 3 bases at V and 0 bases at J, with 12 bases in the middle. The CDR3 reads CASSQGHDLAKNIQYF. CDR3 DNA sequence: TGTGCCAGCAGCCAGGGACACGACTTAGCCAAAAACATTCAGTACTTC.

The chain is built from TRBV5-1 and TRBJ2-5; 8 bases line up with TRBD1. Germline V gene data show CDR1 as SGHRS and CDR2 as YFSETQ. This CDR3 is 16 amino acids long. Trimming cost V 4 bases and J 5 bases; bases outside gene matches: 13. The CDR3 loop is CASSLRTGRLGETQYF. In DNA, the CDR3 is TGCGCCAGCAGCCTTAGGACAGGGCGCCTTGGGGAGACCCAGTACTTC.

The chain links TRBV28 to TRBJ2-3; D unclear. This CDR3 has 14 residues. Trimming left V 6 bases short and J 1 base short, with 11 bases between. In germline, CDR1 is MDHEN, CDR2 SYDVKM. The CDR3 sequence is CASRKRTGTDTQYF. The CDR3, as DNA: TGTGCCAGCAGGAAGAGGACCGGCACAGATACGCAGTATTTT.

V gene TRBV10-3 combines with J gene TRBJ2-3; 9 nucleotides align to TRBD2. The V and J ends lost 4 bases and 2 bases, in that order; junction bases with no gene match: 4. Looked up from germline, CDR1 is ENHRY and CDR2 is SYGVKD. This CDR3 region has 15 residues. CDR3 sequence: CAISARTSDTDTQYF. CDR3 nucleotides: TGTGCCATCAGTGCTAGGACTAGCGACACAGATACGCAGTATTTT.

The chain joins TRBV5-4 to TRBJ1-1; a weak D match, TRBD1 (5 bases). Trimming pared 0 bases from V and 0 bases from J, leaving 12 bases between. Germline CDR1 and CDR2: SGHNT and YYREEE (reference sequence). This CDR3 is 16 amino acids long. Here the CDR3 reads CASSLGEGPLNTEAFF. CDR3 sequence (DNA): TGTGCCAGCAGCTTGGGAGAGGGGCCCTTGAACACTGAAGCTTTCTTT. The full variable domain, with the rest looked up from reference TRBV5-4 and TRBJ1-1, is ETGVTQSPTHLIKTRGQQVTLRCSSQSGHNTVSWYQQALGQGPQFIFQYYREEENGRGNFPPRFSGLQFPNYSSELNVNALELDDSALYLCASSLGEGPLNTEAFFGQGTRLTVV.

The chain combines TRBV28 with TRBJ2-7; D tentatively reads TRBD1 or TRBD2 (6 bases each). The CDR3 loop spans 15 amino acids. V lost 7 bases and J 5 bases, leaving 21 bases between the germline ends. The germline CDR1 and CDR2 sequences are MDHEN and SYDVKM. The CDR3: CASTNEGGFAHEQYF. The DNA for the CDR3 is TGTGCCAGCACCAATGAGGGGGGTTTCGCCCACGAGCAGTACTTC.

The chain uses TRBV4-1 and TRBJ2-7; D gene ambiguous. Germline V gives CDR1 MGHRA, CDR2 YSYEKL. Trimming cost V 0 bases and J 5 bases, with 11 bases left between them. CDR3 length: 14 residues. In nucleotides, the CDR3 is TGCGCCAGCAGCCAAGATGTGAGACTGGACGAGCAGTACTTC. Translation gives CASSQDVRLDEQYF.

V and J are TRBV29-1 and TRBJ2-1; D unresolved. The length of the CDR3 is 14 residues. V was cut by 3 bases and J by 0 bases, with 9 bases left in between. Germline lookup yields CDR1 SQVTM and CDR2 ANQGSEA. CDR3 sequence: CSVERFSSYNEQFF. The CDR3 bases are TGCAGCGTTGAGCGGTTCAGCTCCTACAATGAGCAGTTCTTC.

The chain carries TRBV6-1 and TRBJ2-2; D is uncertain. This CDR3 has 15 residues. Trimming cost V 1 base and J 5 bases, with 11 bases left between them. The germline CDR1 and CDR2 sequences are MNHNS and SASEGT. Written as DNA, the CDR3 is TGTGCCAGCAGTGAAGAGGCACAGCTAACCGGGGAGCTGTTTTTT. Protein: CASSEEAQLTGELFF.

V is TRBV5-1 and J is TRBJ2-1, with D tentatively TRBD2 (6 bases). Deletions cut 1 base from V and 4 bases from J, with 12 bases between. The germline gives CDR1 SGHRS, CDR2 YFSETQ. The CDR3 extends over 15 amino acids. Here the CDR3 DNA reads TGCGCCAGCAGCTTGTCCGGGGGACCTTACAATGAGCAGTTCTTC. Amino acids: CASSLSGGPYNEQFF.

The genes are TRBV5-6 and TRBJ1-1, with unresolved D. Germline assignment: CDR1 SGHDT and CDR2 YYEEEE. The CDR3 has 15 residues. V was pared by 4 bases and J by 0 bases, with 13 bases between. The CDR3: CASSGEKVMNTEAFF. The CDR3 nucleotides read TGTGCCAGCAGCGGCGAGAAGGTAATGAACACTGAAGCTTTCTTT.

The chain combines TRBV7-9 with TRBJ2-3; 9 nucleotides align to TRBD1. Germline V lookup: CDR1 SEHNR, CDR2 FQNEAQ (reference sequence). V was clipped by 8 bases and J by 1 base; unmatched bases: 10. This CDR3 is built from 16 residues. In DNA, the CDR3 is TGTGCCAGCTCCGATTCCCGGGACAGGGGCACAGATACGCAGTATTTT. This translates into CASSDSRDRGTDTQYF.

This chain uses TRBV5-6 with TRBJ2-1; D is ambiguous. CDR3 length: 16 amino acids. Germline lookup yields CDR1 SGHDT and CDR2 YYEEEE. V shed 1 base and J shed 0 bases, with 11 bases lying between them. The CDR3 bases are TGTGCCAGCAGCTTGAAGTCCATCATCTCCTACAATGAGCAGTTCTTC. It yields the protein CASSLKSIISYNEQFF.

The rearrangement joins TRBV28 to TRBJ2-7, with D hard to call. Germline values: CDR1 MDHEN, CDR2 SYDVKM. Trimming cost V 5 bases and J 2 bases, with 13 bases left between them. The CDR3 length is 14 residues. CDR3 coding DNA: TGTGCCAGCAGTCTGAGAAGCCCCCCCTACGAGCAGTACTTC. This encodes CASSLRSPPYEQYF.

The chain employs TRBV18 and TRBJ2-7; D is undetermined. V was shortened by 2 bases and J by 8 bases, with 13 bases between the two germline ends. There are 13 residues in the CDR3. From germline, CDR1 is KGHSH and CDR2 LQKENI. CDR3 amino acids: CASSPSQTGQQYF. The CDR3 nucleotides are TGTGCCAGCTCACCATCTCAGACGGGCCAGCAGTACTTC. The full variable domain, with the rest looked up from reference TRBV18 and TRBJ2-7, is NAGVMQNPRHLVRRRGQEARLRCSPMKGHSHVYWYRQLPEEGLKFMVYLQKENIIDESGMPKERFSAEFPKEGPSILRIQQVVRGDSAAYFCASSPSQTGQQYFGPGTRLTVT.